This T cell receptor (beta chain) came from a study of cytomegalovirus exposure and HLA in healthy donors. From germline, CDR1 is MDHEN and CDR2 SYDVKM. With 6 bases clipped from V and 1 base from J, the junction kept 12 bases outside the gene matches. CDR3 length: 16 amino acids. Amplification used 60 Vbeta primers and 13 Jbeta primers. Profiling relied on immunoSEQ multiplex PCR, and the TCRdb table lists in-frame clones only, not all of them. The data show 95,000 to 150,000 clones, nearly 80% seen once. This clonotype was sampled from a woman aged 40 to 55 in good health and CMV-seronegative. The specimen sequenced was PBMCs. The chain couples TRBV28 to TRBJ2-7, with TRBD2 identical over 7 bases. In DNA form, the CDR3 reads TGTGCCAGCAGACGCCTAGAGCCTAGCGGATCCTACGAGCAGTACTTC. This codes for CASRRLEPSGSYEQYF.